The rows below give T cell receptor beta chains drawn from one sample of a study of radiation and T cells in renal cell carcinoma. Profiling relied on immunoSEQ multiplex PCR, and the TCRdb table lists in-frame clones only, not all of them. The sample yields about 150,000 clones, less than 90% seen once. Specimen: blood, collected from a patient whose treatment included radiotherapy and nephrectomy. The receptor set was obtained from a woman in her seventies with renal cell carcinoma. Both conserved end residues are part of each CDR3.

J: TRBJ1-2
V: TRBV6-5
CDR3: CASSYRQGAYGYTF

J: TRBJ2-1
V: TRBV6-4
CDR3: CASSDSGTARRDEQFF

J: TRBJ2-7
V: TRBV10-2
CDR3: CASSESKMSGQYF

J: TRBJ2-7
V: TRBV12-5
CDR3: CASGLGYEQYF

J: TRBJ1-1
V: TRBV5-1
CDR3: CASSLGLGIGTEAFF

J: TRBJ2-4
V: TRBV19
CDR3: CASGDRQAKNIQYF

J: TRBJ2-1
V: TRBV9
CDR3: CASSVASTISGGLYNEQFF

J: TRBJ1-2
V: TRBV19
CDR3: CASSPPDRESYGYTF

J: TRBJ1-1
V: TRBV7-6
CDR3: CASSSPGQGAQGEAFF

J: TRBJ1-5
V: TRBV4-3
CDR3: CASSQGQGRDQPQHF

J: TRBJ2-7
V: TRBV28
CDR3: CASSLTGIGGSYEQYF

J: TRBJ1-1
V: TRBV18
CDR3: CASSLDVNTEAFF

J: TRBJ1-1
V: TRBV5-4
CDR3: CASSLGLGSTEAFF

J: TRBJ2-2
V: TRBV29-1
CDR3: CSVTASGNTGELFF

J: TRBJ2-7
V: TRBV7-2
CDR3: CASSPAASGGPVRKYF

J: TRBJ1-1
V: TRBV30
CDR3: CAWIPPRLYTEAFF

J: TRBJ2-5
V: TRBV7-8
CDR3: CASSLAAGLALQETQYF

J: TRBJ2-1
V: TRBV7-2
CDR3: CASSPGLGDHEQFF

J: TRBJ2-1
V: TRBV7-6
CDR3: CASSLVFGPYNEQFF

J: TRBJ2-2
V: TRBV2
CDR3: CASSVTGGRNTGELFF

J: TRBJ2-3
V: TRBV19
CDR3: CASRVTDTQYF

J: TRBJ2-5
V: TRBV5-5
CDR3: CASSFRTGGRETQYF

J: TRBJ2-2
V: TRBV5-1
CDR3: CASSLGQGNTGELFF

J: TRBJ2-7
V: TRBV2
CDR3: CASSPRSGQGGSEQYF

J: TRBJ2-7
V: TRBV5-6
CDR3: CASSAASYEQYF